This TCR beta chain appears in the sequencing data of a study of shared clonotypes between healthy human individuals. Overall study findings and caveats: Represented diversity (both genetic and exposure-history) was limited by the small number of donors.

Details on this clone: Antigen: not known.

Trimming stripped 6 bases from V and 2 bases from J, with 16 bases between. The CDR3 runs 16 residues. The V gene's germline CDR1 is SGHTA and CDR2 FQGTGA. Evenly divided among several immunoSEQ plates was the genomic DNA of each subset. Produced via immunoSEQ multiplex PCR; TCRdb's table is partial and in-frame only. The sample holds about 1.5 million clones, roughly 96% seen once. The sequence came from a man younger than 40 in good health. Input material: naive CD4+ T cells sorted from blood. The subset is: CD45RA+ positively selected. This chain uses TRBV7-3 with TRBJ2-2, with D maybe TRBD2 (5 bases). Written as DNA, the CDR3 is TGTGCCAGCAGTGCTGTCGCGACTACTAACACCGGGGAGCTGTTTTTT. This gives the protein CASSAVATTNTGELFF.